This T cell receptor beta chain was recorded in a study of T cells in Graves' hyperthyroidism and ophthalmopathy. Study-wide results and caveats: Researchers found most expanded thyroid clonotypes above 0.001 in blood as well.

Germline loops: CDR1 GTSNPN, CDR2 SVGIG (reference sequence). This CDR3 region has 16 residues. Germline trimming cut 5 bases from V and 3 bases from J; bases unmatched to any gene: 10. Exclusion of patients followed from uncontrolled infection, other autoimmune disease, pregnancy or lactation. The diagnoses drew upon clinical symptoms, serum thyroxine and TRAb, thyroid ultrasound and orbital computed tomography. Fresh 10 ml peripheral blood yielded PBMCs. This clonotype was observed at least ten times. As yet, its antigen is unknown. Regions amplified from RNA transcripts were the TCR beta CDR3 regions. The study used the HTBI primer set for a first-round RT-PCR of the TCR CDR3. TCRdb ran MiXCR on the multiplex PCR reads and lists one entry per CDR3 protein. The sample lists 300,000 to 450,000 distinct CDR3 sequences, approximately 15% occurring once.

This chain connects TRBV30 to TRBJ2-3, with TRBD2 matching over 11 bases. Sequencing was carried out using blood. This sequence was found in a woman aged 25 to 39 with Graves' ophthalmopathy. CDR3 DNA: TGTGCCTGGTCTGTTGGACTAGCGGGCGCAACAGATACGCAGTATTTT. Protein product: CAWSVGLAGATDTQYF.